Shown below are 15 T cell receptor beta chains from a single sample sequenced in a study of beta chain features in type 1 diabetes. Expressed TCRB transcripts were sequenced after all isolated RNA was converted to cDNA. Sequencing was performed with immunoSEQ multiplex PCR; in TCRdb, only in-frame clones are kept and a portion is missing. The sample lists some 270,000 clones; about 7.8% were seen once. Sequences were obtained from central memory CD4+ T cells from blood. These receptors were collected from a woman in her late teens or twenties in good health.

This rearrangement joins TRBV4-2 to TRBJ1-6; TRBD1 matches at 7 bases. Trimming removed 4 bases from V and 7 bases from J; junction bases left unmatched: 7. The CDR3 extends over 15 amino acids. Germline CDR1 is LGHNA and CDR2 is YNFKEQ. This CDR3 is CASSRGRDRNSPLHF. Written as DNA, the CDR3 is TGTGCCAGCAGCCGGGGCCGGGACAGAAATTCACCCCTCCACTTT.

This clone appeared many times. The same CDR3 can be traced to other DNA sequences in this sample. The CDR3 DNA reads as TGCGCCAGCAGCTTGGGACACAACAATGAGCAGTTCTTC. Translated, it gives CASSLGHNNEQFF. V and J are TRBV5-1 and TRBJ2-1; unclear D gene. Germline V gives CDR1 SGHRS, CDR2 YFSETQ. The CDR3 totals 13 residues. With 0 bases removed from V and 5 bases from J, the gap between germline ends came to 6 bases.

V usage is TRBV27 and J usage is TRBJ2-1, with D possibly being TRBD2 (6 bases). V was shortened by 3 bases and J by 7 bases, with 16 bases between the two germline ends. Germline loops: CDR1 MNHEY, CDR2 SMNVEV (reference sequence). The CDR3 spans 15 residues. CDR3 residues: CASSFLGLLANEQFF. The CDR3 nucleotides read TGTGCCAGCAGTTTTTTGGGGTTACTAGCTAATGAGCAGTTCTTC.

This clone was found a few times. The chain joins TRBV5-1 to TRBJ2-3, with D hard to call. The CDR3 consists of 13 residues. Germline assignment: CDR1 SGHRS and CDR2 YFSETQ. The V end was cut by 2 bases, the J end by 4 bases, with 8 bases between. Here the CDR3 reads CASSFRVPDTQYF. The CDR3 coding sequence is TGCGCCAGCAGCTTCAGAGTTCCAGATACGCAGTATTTT.

This clone was counted only a few times. This CDR3 is CASSPLDALQETQYF. CDR3 coding DNA: TGTGCCAGCTCACCACTAGACGCACTGCAAGAGACCCAGTACTTC. The chain uses TRBV18 and TRBJ2-5; no reliable D call. CDR1 and CDR2 from the germline V gene are KGHSH and LQKENI. The CDR3 has 15 residues. Trimming took off 1 base at V and 2 bases at J, with 11 bases between the two ends.

Only a few counts were recorded for this clone. The V and J genes are TRBV4-1 and TRBJ2-7; D tentatively reads TRBD1 or TRBD2 (6 bases each). CDR3 length: 15 amino acids. V lost 3 bases to trimming and J lost 0 bases, with 12 bases between them. CDR1 is MGHRA, CDR2 YSYEKL, per germline. The CDR3 protein is CASSQGHGSSYEQYV. CDR3 bases: TGCGCCAGCAGCCAGGGACACGGGAGCTCCTACGAGCAGTACGTC.

The chain uses TRBV5-1 and TRBJ2-1, with D maybe TRBD2 (6 bases). V lost 3 bases and J 12 bases, leaving 13 bases between the germline ends. CDR1 and CDR2 (germline): SGHRS, YFSETQ. The CDR3 extends over 12 amino acids. The DNA for the CDR3 is TGCGCCAGCAGCTCCCCTGGGGAGGCGCAGTTCTTC. Protein sequence: CASSSPGEAQFF.

This clone has ten or more counts. The chain uses TRBV4-1 and TRBJ2-4, with D maybe TRBD2 (6 bases). This CDR3 is 17 amino acids long. The germline V and J ends were trimmed by 0 bases and 0 bases, with 12 bases remaining between them. Germline CDR1 reads MGHRA; CDR2 reads YSYEKL. The CDR3 region is CASSQDLGGVAKNIQYF. In DNA, the CDR3 is TGCGCCAGCAGCCAAGATCTTGGCGGGGTAGCCAAAAACATTCAGTACTTC.

V usage is TRBV28 and J usage is TRBJ1-4; D is ambiguous. The CDR3 loop spans 12 amino acids. V was trimmed by 5 bases and J by 8 bases, leaving 9 bases between them. Germline CDR1 reads MDHEN; CDR2 reads SYDVKM. The CDR3 spells CASSPLREKLFF. Here the CDR3 DNA reads TGTGCCAGCAGTCCGCTAAGGGAAAAACTGTTTTTT. Full variable domain (remainder filled in from reference TRBV28 and TRBJ1-4): DVKVTQSSRYLVKRTGEKVFLECVQDMDHENMFWYRQDPGLGLRLIYFSYDVKMKEKGDIPEGYSVSREKKERFSLILESASTNQTSMYLCASSPLREKLFFGSGTQLSVL.

The sample holds a few counts of this clone. This chain links TRBV7-9 with TRBJ2-3; 14 bases are a match to TRBD2. The trim removed 5 bases at V and 2 bases at J, leaving 9 bases unmatched. The germline gives CDR1 SEHNR, CDR2 FQNEAQ (reference sequence). The CDR3 consists of 18 residues. CDR3 amino acids: CASSPGTSGSRITDTQYF. CDR3 DNA: TGTGCCAGCAGCCCCGGGACTAGCGGGAGTCGGATCACAGATACGCAGTATTTT.

As regards this clone: The sample has other DNA sequences that encode this CDR3 too. The CDR3 spells CASSLTGRSNTEAFF. CDR3 bases: TGCGCCAGCAGCTTGACTGGACGGAGCAACACTGAAGCTTTCTTT. This chain uses TRBV5-1 with TRBJ1-1; no reliable D call. V lost 1 base and J 2 bases, leaving 12 bases between the germline ends. The CDR3 runs 15 residues. CDR1 and CDR2 (germline): SGHRS, YFSETQ.

This clone was seen more than once but under ten times. This chain links TRBV7-3 with TRBJ2-1; D remains ambiguous. This CDR3 is 16 amino acids long. V was cut by 5 bases and J by 0 bases, with 14 bases left in between. The V gene's germline CDR1 is SGHTA and CDR2 FQGTGA. CDR3 sequence (DNA): TGTGCCAGCAGCGCACGGACGCGGAGCTCCTACAATGAGCAGTTCTTC. It codes for CASSARTRSSYNEQFF.

The CDR3 region is CASSPQMDTEAFF. The DNA for the CDR3 is TGTGCCAGCTCACCACAGATGGACACTGAAGCTTTCTTT. This chain joins TRBV18 and TRBJ1-1; D remains ambiguous. The V gene's germline CDR1 is KGHSH and CDR2 LQKENI. The CDR3 has 13 amino acids. V lost 1 base and J lost 3, with 6 bases in between.

This sequence joins TRBV20-1 and TRBJ2-5; D not resolved. This CDR3 spans 11 amino acids. The V and J ends lost 6 bases and 8 bases respectively, with 13 bases between them. The germline CDR1 and CDR2 sequences are DFQATT and SNEGSKA (reference sequence). The CDR3 region is CSAPGARTQYF. CDR3 nucleotide sequence: TGCAGTGCACCGGGTGCTCGAACCCAGTACTTC.

The chain couples TRBV5-1 to TRBJ1-2; the D is unclear. The CDR3 loop spans 12 amino acids. Trimming removed 0 bases from V and 8 bases from J, with 8 bases in between. In germline, CDR1 is SGHRS, CDR2 YFSETQ. The CDR3 region is CASSLDGWGYTF. The DNA for the CDR3 is TGCGCCAGCAGCTTGGATGGGTGGGGCTACACCTTC.